Presented here are 14 T cell receptor beta chains from one specimen sequenced in a study of T cell changes during pregnancy in multiple sclerosis (dated 2019 in TCRdb). The library was obtained by the immunoSEQ multiplex PCR assay. Here the immuneACCESS table is served through TCRdb, limited to in-frame sequences with V and J called. Missing clones are a known gap in these copies; in checked studies unresolved V genes cover under half, and the rest lacks a known reason. This sample holds under 50,000 clones; approximately 90% were observed only once. The top ten clonotypes cover approximately 1% of the sample. The material sequenced was CD4+ T cells from peripheral blood mononuclear cells, taken after pregnancy. Receptors were obtained from a female donor with multiple sclerosis, enrolled in a pregnancy study.

The chain links TRBV9 to TRBJ2-5, with 13 bases fitting TRBD2. Germline V CDR1 and CDR2: SGDLS, YYNGEE. CDR3 size: 16 residues. Trimming cost V 0 bases and J 5 bases; bases outside gene matches: 4. The CDR3: CASSVDGTSGMETQYF. The CDR3 region has the DNA TGTGCCAGCAGCGTAGACGGGACTAGCGGGATGGAGACCCAGTACTTC.

V is TRBV5-4 and J is TRBJ2-5; the match to TRBD2 covers 7 bases. V shed 0 bases and J 4 bases; nucleotides not matched to a gene: 0. The CDR3 length is 13 residues. Germline CDR1 SGHNT, CDR2 YYREEE (reference sequence). This CDR3 reads CASSLVAGETQYF. CDR3 DNA sequence: TGTGCCAGCAGCTTGGTAGCGGGAGAGACCCAGTACTTC.

The chain carries TRBV11-2 and TRBJ2-3; possible D gene TRBD2, 6 bases. Germline lookup yields CDR1 SGHAT and CDR2 FQNNGV. V shed 2 bases and J shed 2 bases, with 14 bases lying between them. This CDR3 has 16 amino acids. This chain's CDR3 is CASSLLGDFFTDTQYF. The CDR3 DNA sequence: TGTGCCAGCAGCTTACTCGGGGACTTCTTCACAGATACGCAGTATTTT.

The chain recombines TRBV18 with TRBJ1-5; D unclear. The CDR3 is 16 residues long. CDR1 is KGHSH and CDR2 is LQKENI in the germline V gene. V lost 0 bases to trimming and J lost 5 bases, with 14 bases between them. DNA of the CDR3: TGTGCCAGCTCACCACCAGCGGGTGACGGCGATCAGCCCCAGCATTTT. Amino acid sequence: CASSPPAGDGDQPQHF.

V gene TRBV6-5 combines with J gene TRBJ2-3; a possible D gene is TRBD2 (5 bases). The V end lost 2 bases, the J end lost 3 bases, and 15 bases lay between the germline ends. CDR1 is MNHEY, CDR2 SVGAGI, per germline. The CDR3 is 16 amino acids. CDR3 protein: CASSYDGLGVTDTQYF. The CDR3 DNA is TGTGCCAGCAGTTACGACGGCCTCGGGGTTACAGATACGCAGTATTTT.

V gene TRBV21-1 combines with J gene TRBJ2-3; TRBD2, as called in the table, went unchecked against the DNA. TRBV21-1 is labeled a pseudogene. The length of the CDR3 is 16 residues. The CDR3 region is CASSARVGSCTDTQYF. For the CDR3, the DNA is TGTGCCAGCAGCGCGAGGGTCGGGTCTTGCACAGATACGCAGTATTTT.

The chain joins TRBV7-9 to TRBJ2-2; D gene unclear. V was clipped by 3 bases and J by 1 base, with 6 bases between them. The CDR3 has 14 amino acids. Germline V gene lookup returns CDR1 SEHNR and CDR2 FQNEAQ (reference sequence). The CDR3 spells CASSFPGNTGELFF. The DNA for the CDR3 is TGTGCCAGCAGCTTCCCCGGGAACACCGGGGAGCTGTTTTTT.

CDR3 bases: TGTGCCAGCAGCTTAGCGCTGTCGACAGGGGGCGGCGAGCAGTACTTC. This translates into CASSLALSTGGGEQYF. This rearrangement joins TRBV7-2 to TRBJ2-7; 10 positions agree with TRBD1. Looked up from germline, CDR1 is SGHTA and CDR2 is FQGNSA. There are 16 residues in the CDR3. V gave up 0 bases and J gave up 6 bases; unmatched junction bases: 8.

The chain is built from TRBV28 and TRBJ2-1; possibly TRBD2 for D (5 bases). Germline V CDR1 and CDR2: MDHEN, SYDVKM. Trimming took off 8 bases at V and 14 bases at J, with 19 bases between the two ends. The CDR3 covers 12 residues. The CDR3 DNA reads TGTGCCAGCCATCCCCAACTAGGAAAGGAGTTCTTC. It is translated as CASHPQLGKEFF.

This sequence joins TRBV5-6 and TRBJ2-5; 7 bases fit TRBD1. V lost 6 bases, J lost 5 bases, and 7 bases stayed unmatched. Germline CDR1 reads SGHDT; CDR2 reads YYEEEE. This CDR3 is built from 13 residues. The CDR3 loop is CASKQGNEETQYF. CDR3 DNA: TGTGCCAGCAAACAGGGGAATGAGGAGACCCAGTACTTC.

The gene calls are TRBV2 and TRBJ1-1; 7 nucleotides align to TRBD1. The V gene end was trimmed by 5 bases and the J gene end by 0 bases; junction bases not matched to a gene: 3. The length of the CDR3 is 14 residues. Germline lookup yields CDR1 SNHLY and CDR2 FYNNEI. CDR3 loop: CASSPGQMNTEAFF. The DNA for the CDR3 is TGTGCCAGCAGTCCGGGACAGATGAACACTGAAGCTTTCTTT.

There are a few counts of this clone. This chain connects TRBV11-1 to TRBJ1-1, with D perhaps matching TRBD1 (6 bases). Germline assignment: CDR1 SGHAT and CDR2 FQDESV (reference sequence). V dropped 7 bases and J dropped 11 bases, with 20 bases sitting between them. The CDR3 has 13 residues. The CDR3: CASTSTGGHEAFF. DNA of the CDR3: TGTGCCAGCACCTCTACGGGGGGACACGAGGCTTTCTTT.

The CDR3 sequence is CASSIHQGAGQYF. The DNA of the CDR3 is TGTGCCAGCAGCATACACCAGGGGGCAGGGCAGTATTTT. The chain couples TRBV7-2 to TRBJ2-3, with 8 nucleotides matching TRBD1. V was clipped by 5 bases and J by 11 bases; unmatched bases: 9. The CDR3 runs 13 residues. CDR1 is SGHTA and CDR2 is FQGNSA in the germline V gene.

This rearrangement joins TRBV6-5 to TRBJ1-1; the D gene is possibly TRBD1 (5 bases). Trimming removed 6 bases from V and 2 bases from J, with 16 bases in between. The CDR3 runs 15 residues. Germline-derived CDR1 and CDR2 are MNHEY and SVGAGI. This CDR3 is CASRPPRQGNTEAFF. CDR3 bases: TGTGCCAGCAGACCCCCCAGGCAGGGCAACACTGAAGCTTTCTTT.